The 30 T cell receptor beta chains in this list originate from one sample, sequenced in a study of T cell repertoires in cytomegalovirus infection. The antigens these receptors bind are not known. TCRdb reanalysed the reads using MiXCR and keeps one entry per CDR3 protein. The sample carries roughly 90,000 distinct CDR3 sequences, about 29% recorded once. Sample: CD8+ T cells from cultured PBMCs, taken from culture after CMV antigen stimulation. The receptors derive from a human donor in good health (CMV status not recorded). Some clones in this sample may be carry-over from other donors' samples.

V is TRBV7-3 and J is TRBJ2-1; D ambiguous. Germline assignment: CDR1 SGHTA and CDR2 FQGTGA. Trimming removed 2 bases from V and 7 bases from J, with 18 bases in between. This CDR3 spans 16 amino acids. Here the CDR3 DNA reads TGTGCCAGCAGCTTACGCCCCGAGTATCTACTGAATGAGCAGTTCTTC. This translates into CASSLRPEYLLNEQFF.

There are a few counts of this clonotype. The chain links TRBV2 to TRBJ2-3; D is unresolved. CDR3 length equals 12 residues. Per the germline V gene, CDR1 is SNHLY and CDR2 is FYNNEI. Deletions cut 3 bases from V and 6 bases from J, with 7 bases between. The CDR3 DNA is TGTGCCAGCAGTGATCATCAGGATACGCAGTATTTT. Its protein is CASSDHQDTQYF.

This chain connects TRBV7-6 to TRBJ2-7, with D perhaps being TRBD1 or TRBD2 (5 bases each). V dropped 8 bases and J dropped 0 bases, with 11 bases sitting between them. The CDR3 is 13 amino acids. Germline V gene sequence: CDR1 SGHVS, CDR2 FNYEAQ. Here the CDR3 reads CASGRDGSYEQYF. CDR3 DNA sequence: TGTGCCAGCGGACGGGACGGCTCCTACGAGCAGTACTTC.

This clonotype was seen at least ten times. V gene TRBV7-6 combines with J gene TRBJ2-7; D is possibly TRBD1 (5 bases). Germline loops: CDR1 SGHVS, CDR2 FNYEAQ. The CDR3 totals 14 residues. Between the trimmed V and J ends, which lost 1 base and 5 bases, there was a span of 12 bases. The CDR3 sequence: CASSLGNKGHEQYF. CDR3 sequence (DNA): TGTGCCAGCAGCTTAGGGAACAAGGGGCACGAGCAGTACTTC.

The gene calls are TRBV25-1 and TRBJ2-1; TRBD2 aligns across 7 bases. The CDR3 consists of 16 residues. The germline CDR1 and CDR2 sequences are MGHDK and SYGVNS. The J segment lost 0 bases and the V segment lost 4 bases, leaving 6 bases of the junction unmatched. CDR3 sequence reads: CASSGAGSSSYNEQFF. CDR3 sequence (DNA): TGTGCCAGCAGTGGAGCGGGGTCAAGCTCCTACAATGAGCAGTTCTTC.

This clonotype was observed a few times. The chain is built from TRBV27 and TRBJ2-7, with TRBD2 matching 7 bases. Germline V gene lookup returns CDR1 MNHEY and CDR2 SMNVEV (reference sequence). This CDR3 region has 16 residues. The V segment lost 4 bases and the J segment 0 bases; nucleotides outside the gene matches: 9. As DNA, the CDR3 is TGTGCCAGCAGTTATTCGGCGGGGGTGTTCTCCTACGAGCAGTACTTC. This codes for CASSYSAGVFSYEQYF.

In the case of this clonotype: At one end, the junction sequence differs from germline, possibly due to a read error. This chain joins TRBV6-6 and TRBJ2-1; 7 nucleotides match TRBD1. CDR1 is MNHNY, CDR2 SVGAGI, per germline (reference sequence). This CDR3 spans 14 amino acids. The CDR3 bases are TGTGTCAGCACCAGGGGGAGCTCCTACAATGAGCAGTTCTTC. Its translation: CVSTRGSSYNEQFF.

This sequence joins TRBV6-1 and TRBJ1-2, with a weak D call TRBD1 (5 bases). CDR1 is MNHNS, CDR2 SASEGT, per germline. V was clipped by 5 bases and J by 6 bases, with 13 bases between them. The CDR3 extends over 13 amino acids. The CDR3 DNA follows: TGTGCCAGCAGTCAGGGCGAGGGCGATGGCTACACCTTC. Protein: CASSQGEGDGYTF.

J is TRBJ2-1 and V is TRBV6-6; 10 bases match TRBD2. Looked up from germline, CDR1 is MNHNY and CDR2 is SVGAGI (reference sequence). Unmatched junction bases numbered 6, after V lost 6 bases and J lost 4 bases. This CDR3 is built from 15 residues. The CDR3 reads CASSEGTSAYNEQFF. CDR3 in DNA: TGTGCCAGCAGCGAGGGGACTAGCGCTTACAATGAGCAGTTCTTC.

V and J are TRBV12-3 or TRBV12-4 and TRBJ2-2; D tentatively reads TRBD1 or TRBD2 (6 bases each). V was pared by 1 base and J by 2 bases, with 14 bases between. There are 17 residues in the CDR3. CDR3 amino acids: CASSLVVGGPNTGELFF. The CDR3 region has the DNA TGTGCCAGCAGTTTAGTAGTAGGGGGGCCCAACACCGGGGAGCTGTTTTTT.

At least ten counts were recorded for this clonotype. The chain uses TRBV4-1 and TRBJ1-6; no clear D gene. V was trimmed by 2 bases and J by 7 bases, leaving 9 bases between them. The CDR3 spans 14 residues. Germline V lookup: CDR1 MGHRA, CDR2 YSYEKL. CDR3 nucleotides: TGCGCCAGCAGCCAACGAGAGGTAAATTCACCCCTCCACTTT. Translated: CASSQREVNSPLHF.

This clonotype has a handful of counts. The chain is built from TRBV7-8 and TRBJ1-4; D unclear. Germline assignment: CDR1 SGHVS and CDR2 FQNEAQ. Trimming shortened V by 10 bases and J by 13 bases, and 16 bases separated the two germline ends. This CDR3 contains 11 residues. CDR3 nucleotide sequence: TGTGCCACCCTCGGACCCACGACACTGTTTTTT. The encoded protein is CATLGPTTLFF.

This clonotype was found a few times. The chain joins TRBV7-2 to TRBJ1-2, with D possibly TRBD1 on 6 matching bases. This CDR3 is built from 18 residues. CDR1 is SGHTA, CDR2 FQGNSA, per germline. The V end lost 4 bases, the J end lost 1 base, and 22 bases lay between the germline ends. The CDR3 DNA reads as TGTGCCAGCAGCTCCAAAGGGGGGCTGGGGGGTAATAACTATGGCTACACCTTC. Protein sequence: CASSSKGGLGGNNYGYTF.

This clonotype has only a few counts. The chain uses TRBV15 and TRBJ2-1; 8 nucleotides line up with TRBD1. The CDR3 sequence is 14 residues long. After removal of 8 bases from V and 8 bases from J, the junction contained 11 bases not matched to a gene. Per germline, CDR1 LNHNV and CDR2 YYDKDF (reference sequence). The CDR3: CATEQGQGDDEQFF. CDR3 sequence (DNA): TGTGCCACCGAACAAGGACAGGGAGACGATGAGCAGTTCTTC.

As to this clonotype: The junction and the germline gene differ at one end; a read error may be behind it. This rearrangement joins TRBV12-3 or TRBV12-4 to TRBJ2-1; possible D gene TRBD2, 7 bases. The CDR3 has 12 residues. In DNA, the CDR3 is TGTGCCAGCAGGGATAGGGGGGGGGAACTGATCTTC. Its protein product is CASRDRGGELIF.

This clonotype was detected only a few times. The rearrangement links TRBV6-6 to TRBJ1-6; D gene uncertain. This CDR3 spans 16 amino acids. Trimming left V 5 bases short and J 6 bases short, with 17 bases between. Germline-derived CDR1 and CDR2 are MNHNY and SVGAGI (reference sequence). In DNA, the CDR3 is TGTGCCAGCAGTCAGACCTCCGAGGGTGGTAATTCACCCCTCCACTTT. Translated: CASSQTSEGGNSPLHF.

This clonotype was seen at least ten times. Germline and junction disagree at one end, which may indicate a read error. This CDR3 is CASSVAAGASYEQYF. CDR3 in DNA: TGTGCCAGCAGCGTAGCGGCAGGGGCCTCCTACGAGCAGTACTTC. This chain joins TRBV7-2 and TRBJ2-7, with D possibly being TRBD1 or TRBD2 (6 bases each). The CDR3 contains 15 residues. Germline CDR1 reads SGHTA; CDR2 reads FQGNSA. Using reference TRBV7-2 and TRBJ2-7 for the parts outside the CDR3, the full variable domain is GAGVSQSPSNKVTEKGKDVELRCDPISGHTALYWYRQSLGQGLEFLIYFQGNSAPDKSGLPSDRFSAERTGGSVSTLTIQRTQQEDSAVYLCASSVAAGASYEQYFGPGTRLTVT.

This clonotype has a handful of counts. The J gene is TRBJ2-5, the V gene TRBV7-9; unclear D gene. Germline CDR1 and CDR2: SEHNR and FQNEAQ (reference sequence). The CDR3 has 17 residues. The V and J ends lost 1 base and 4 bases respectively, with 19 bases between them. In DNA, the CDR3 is TGTGCCAGCAGCTTAGACTGGTCCTCACCTGACTTAGAGACCCAGTACTTC. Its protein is CASSLDWSSPDLETQYF.

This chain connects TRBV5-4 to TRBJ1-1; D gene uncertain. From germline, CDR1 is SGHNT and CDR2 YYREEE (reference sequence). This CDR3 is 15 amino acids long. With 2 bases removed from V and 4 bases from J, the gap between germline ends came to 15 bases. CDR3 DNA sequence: TGTGCCAGCAGCTTTAAGGGTTTCATGGGCACTGAAGCTTTCTTT. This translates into CASSFKGFMGTEAFF.

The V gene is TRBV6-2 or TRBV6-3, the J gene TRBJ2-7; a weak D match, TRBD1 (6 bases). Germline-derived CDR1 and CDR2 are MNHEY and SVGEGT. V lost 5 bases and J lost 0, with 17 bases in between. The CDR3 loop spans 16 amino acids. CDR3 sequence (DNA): TGTGCCAGCAGTGGGGTGAGTCGGACAGTCTCCTACGAGCAGTACTTC. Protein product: CASSGVSRTVSYEQYF.

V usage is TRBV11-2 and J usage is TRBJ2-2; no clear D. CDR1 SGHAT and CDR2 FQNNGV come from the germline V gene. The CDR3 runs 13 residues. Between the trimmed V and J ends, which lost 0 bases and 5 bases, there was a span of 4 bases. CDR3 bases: TGTGCCAGCAGCTTAGACCCAACCGGGGAGCTGTTTTTT. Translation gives CASSLDPTGELFF.

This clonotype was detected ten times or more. The CDR3 region is CASSPGTSGGEQYF. The CDR3 DNA follows: TGTGCCAGCAGCCCCGGGACTAGCGGGGGCGAGCAGTACTTC. V and J are TRBV7-6 and TRBJ2-7, with 14 bases fitting TRBD2. CDR1 is SGHVS and CDR2 is FNYEAQ in the germline V gene. The CDR3 has 14 amino acids. V dropped 5 bases and J dropped 6; count of bases not matched to a gene: 3.

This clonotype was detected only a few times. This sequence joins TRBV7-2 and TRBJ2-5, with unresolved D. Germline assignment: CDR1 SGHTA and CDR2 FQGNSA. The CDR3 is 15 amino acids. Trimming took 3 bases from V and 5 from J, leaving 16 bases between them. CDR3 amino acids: CASSLYRAQRETQYF. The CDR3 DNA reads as TGTGCCAGCAGCTTGTATAGGGCACAAAGGGAGACCCAGTACTTC.

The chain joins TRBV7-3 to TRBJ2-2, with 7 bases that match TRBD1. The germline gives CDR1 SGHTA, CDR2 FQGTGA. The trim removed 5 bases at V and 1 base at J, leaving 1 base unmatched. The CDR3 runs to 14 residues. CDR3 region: CASSRTGNTGELFF. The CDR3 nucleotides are TGTGCCAGCAGCCGGACAGGGAACACCGGGGAGCTGTTTTTT.

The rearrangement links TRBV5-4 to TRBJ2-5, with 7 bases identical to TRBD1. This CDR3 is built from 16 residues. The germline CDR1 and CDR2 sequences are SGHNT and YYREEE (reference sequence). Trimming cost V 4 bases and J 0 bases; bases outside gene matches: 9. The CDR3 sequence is CASSPNGQVHQETQYF. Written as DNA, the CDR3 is TGTGCCAGCAGCCCGAACGGACAGGTTCACCAAGAGACCCAGTACTTC.

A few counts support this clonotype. CDR3 in DNA: TGTGCCAGCAGTGTCAGACAGGGACTCTCTGGGGCCAACGTCCTGACTTTC. Amino acids: CASSVRQGLSGANVLTF. The V and J genes are TRBV6-8 and TRBJ2-6; maybe TRBD1 (7 bases). Trimming left V 5 bases short and J 0 bases short, with 14 bases between. Germline-derived CDR1 and CDR2 are MNHGY and SAAAGT. This CDR3 region has 17 residues.

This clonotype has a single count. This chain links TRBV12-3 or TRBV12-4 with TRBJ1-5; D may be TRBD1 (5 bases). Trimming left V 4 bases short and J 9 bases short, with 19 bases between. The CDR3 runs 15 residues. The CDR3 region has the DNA TGTGCCAGCAGTTACCTGAGAGGGGACGGGGGGCCCCAGCATTTT. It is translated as CASSYLRGDGGPQHF.

CDR3 residues: CASSLVRWGTEQYF. The CDR3 DNA follows: TGTGCCAGCAGCTTAGTAAGGTGGGGCACGGAGCAGTACTTC. This sequence joins TRBV7-2 and TRBJ2-5, with D maybe TRBD1 (5 bases). The CDR3 runs 14 residues. V was cut by 1 base and J by 11 bases, with 17 bases left in between. Germline V gene lookup returns CDR1 SGHTA and CDR2 FQGNSA. The complete variable domain, with remaining parts taken from reference TRBV7-2 and TRBJ2-5, reads GAGVSQSPSNKVTEKGKDVELRCDPISGHTALYWYRQSLGQGLEFLIYFQGNSAPDKSGLPSDRFSAERTGGSVSTLTIQRTQQEDSAVYLCASSLVRWGTEQYFGPGTRLLVL.

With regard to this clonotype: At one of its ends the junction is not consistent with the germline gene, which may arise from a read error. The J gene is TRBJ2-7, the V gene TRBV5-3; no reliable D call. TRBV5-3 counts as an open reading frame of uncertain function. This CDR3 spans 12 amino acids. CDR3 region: CASSSASYEQYF. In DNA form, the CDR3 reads TGTGCCAGCAGCTCCGCCTCCTACGAGCAGTACTTC.

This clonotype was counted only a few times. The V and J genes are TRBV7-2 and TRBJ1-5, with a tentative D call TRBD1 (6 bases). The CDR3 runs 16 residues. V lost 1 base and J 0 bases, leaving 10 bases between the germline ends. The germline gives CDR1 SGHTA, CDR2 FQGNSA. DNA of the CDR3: TGTGCCAGCAGCTTAGGACAGGCTTATAGCAATCAGCCCCAGCATTTT. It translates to CASSLGQAYSNQPQHF.